Presented here are 27 T cell receptor beta chains from one specimen sequenced in a study of cytomegalovirus exposure and HLA in healthy donors. Use of 60 Vbeta and 13 Jbeta primers characterized the PCR. Using immunoSEQ multiplex PCR, the repertoire was profiled, and TCRdb retains in-frame clones only, with some absent. The data show 140,000 or so clones, 82% seen once. The sample consisted of PBMCs. These receptors were taken from a woman aged 55-69 years in good health and CMV-seropositive.

This chain connects TRBV19 to TRBJ1-1; D ambiguous. The CDR3 spans 14 residues. Germline V gene sequence: CDR1 LNHDA, CDR2 SQIVND (reference sequence). V lost 3 bases to trimming and J lost 2 bases, with 10 bases between them. The CDR3 nucleotides are TGTGCCAGTAGTATCGGTCCGATTAACACTGAAGCTTTCTTT. This sequence encodes CASSIGPINTEAFF.

This chain joins TRBV2 and TRBJ2-2, with 14 bases aligning to TRBD2. V shed 7 bases, J shed 3 bases, and the junction held 10 bases outside the gene matches. CDR3 length: 18 residues. The V gene's germline CDR1 is SNHLY and CDR2 FYNNEI. CDR3 residues: CASTRLAGGPRDTGELFF. DNA for the CDR3: TGTGCCAGCACAAGACTAGCGGGAGGGCCGAGAGACACCGGGGAGCTGTTTTTT.

In DNA, the CDR3 is TGTGCCAGCAGTTTATCGGGGCTAGGTCCCTACAATGAGCAGTTCTTC. Protein: CASSLSGLGPYNEQFF. The V call is TRBV27, the J call TRBJ2-1; TRBD1 is a possible D gene (5 bases). The CDR3 extends over 16 amino acids. The V end lost 0 bases, the J end lost 2 bases, and 11 bases lay between the germline ends. CDR1 MNHEY and CDR2 SMNVEV come from the germline V gene (reference sequence).

This sequence joins TRBV28 and TRBJ1-5; 10 nucleotides agree with TRBD1. Trimming took 3 bases from V and 5 from J; bases not matched to a gene: 1. Germline-derived CDR1 and CDR2 are MDHEN and SYDVKM. The CDR3 loop spans 14 amino acids. The CDR3 DNA sequence: TGTGCCAGCAGTTTGGACAGGGGGTATCAGCCCCAGCATTTT. This translates into CASSLDRGYQPQHF.

The chain combines TRBV4-3 with TRBJ1-2; TRBD1 might be the D (5 bases). Trimming left V 5 bases short and J 4 bases short, with 17 bases between. The CDR3 contains 15 residues. CDR1 LGHNA and CDR2 YSLEER come from the germline V gene. CDR3 protein: CASSYPGRAAYGYTF. As DNA, the CDR3 is TGCGCCAGCAGCTATCCAGGGAGGGCTGCCTATGGCTACACCTTC.

This clone was observed a few times. This chain connects TRBV30 to TRBJ2-5; TRBD2 might be the D (5 bases). Per the germline V gene, CDR1 is GTSNPN and CDR2 is SVGIG (reference sequence). Trimming removed 3 bases at V and 3 bases at J, with 14 bases between. This CDR3 has 14 residues. This chain's CDR3 is CAWSWGAAKETQYF. DNA of the CDR3: TGTGCCTGGAGCTGGGGAGCGGCGAAAGAGACCCAGTACTTC.

The genes are TRBV7-9 and TRBJ2-3; TRBD1 might be the D (6 bases). CDR1 and CDR2 from the germline V gene are SEHNR and FQNEAQ (reference sequence). Trimming took off 10 bases at V and 3 bases at J, with 17 bases between the two ends. The CDR3 runs 14 residues. CDR3 in DNA: TGTGCCACCCTACTACAGGGTTTGACAGATACGCAGTATTTT. Translating it yields CATLLQGLTDTQYF. Complete variable domain (other parts from reference TRBV7-9 and TRBJ2-3): DTGVSQNPRHKITKRGQNVTFRCDPISEHNRLYWYRQTLGQGPEFLTYFQNEAQLEKSRLLSDRFSAERPKGSFSTLEIQRTEQGDSAMYLCATLLQGLTDTQYFGPGTRLTVL.

The V gene is TRBV28, the J gene TRBJ1-4; perhaps TRBD1 as D (6 bases). V lost 8 bases to trimming and J lost 4 bases, with 11 bases between them. Germline V gives CDR1 MDHEN, CDR2 SYDVKM. The CDR3 has 13 amino acids. The CDR3 coding sequence is TGTGCCAGCTTTACAGGGCTTAATGAAAAACTGTTTTTT. Amino acids: CASFTGLNEKLFF.

The V gene is TRBV28, the J gene TRBJ2-7, with D hard to call. The CDR3 is 11 amino acids. Trimming cost V 7 bases and J 5 bases, with 9 bases left between them. Germline V lookup: CDR1 MDHEN, CDR2 SYDVKM. CDR3 bases: TGTGCCAGCATCGAGGATCACGAGCAGTACTTC. Its translation: CASIEDHEQYF. Using reference TRBV28 and TRBJ2-7 for the parts outside the CDR3, the full variable domain is DVKVTQSSRYLVKRTGEKVFLECVQDMDHENMFWYRQDPGLGLRLIYFSYDVKMKEKGDIPEGYSVSREKKERFSLILESASTNQTSMYLCASIEDHEQYFGPGTRLTVT.

The table lists this clone with a count of one. This chain links TRBV7-6 with TRBJ1-1; D is unresolved. CDR3 length: 15 amino acids. Germline CDR1 SGHVS, CDR2 FNYEAQ. V lost 1 base to trimming and J lost 0 bases, with 9 bases between them. CDR3 sequence reads: CASSLVTELNTEAFF. CDR3 bases: TGTGCCAGCAGCTTAGTTACAGAATTGAACACTGAAGCTTTCTTT.

The chain recombines TRBV19 with TRBJ2-2, with D perhaps matching TRBD1 (6 bases). This CDR3 region has 14 residues. Germline V CDR1 and CDR2: LNHDA, SQIVND (reference sequence). V lost 10 bases and J 5 bases, leaving 17 bases between the germline ends. The CDR3 region is CATQGFSGTGELFF. CDR3 coding DNA: TGTGCCACCCAGGGGTTTTCGGGAACCGGGGAGCTGTTTTTT. Based on the CDR3 plus reference TRBV19 and TRBJ2-2, the full variable domain is DGGITQSPKYLFRKEGQNVTLSCEQNLNHDAMYWYRQDPGQGLRLIYYSQIVNDFQKGDIAEGYSVSREKKESFPLTVTSAQKNPTAFYLCATQGFSGTGELFFGEGSRLTVL.

V usage is TRBV18 and J usage is TRBJ2-3, with D maybe TRBD2 (6 bases). V shed 6 bases and J shed 0 bases, with 10 bases lying between them. Germline V gene sequence: CDR1 KGHSH, CDR2 LQKENI. The CDR3 totals 14 residues. The CDR3: CASSWDLSTDTQYF. In DNA, the CDR3 is TGTGCCAGCTCCTGGGACTTAAGCACAGATACGCAGTATTTT.

The V call is TRBV6-1, the J call TRBJ2-5; 12 nucleotides agree with TRBD1. In germline, CDR1 is MNHNS, CDR2 SASEGT. The CDR3 has 15 residues. The V segment lost 5 bases and the J segment 5 bases; nucleotides outside the gene matches: 6. In DNA, the CDR3 is TGTGCCAGCAGTTCCCGGGACAGGGGGCCGGAGACCCAGTACTTC. This gives the protein CASSSRDRGPETQYF.

The chain joins TRBV28 to TRBJ1-4, with a weak D call TRBD1 (5 bases). The CDR3 is 14 residues long. Deletions cut 6 bases from V and 0 bases from J, with 8 bases between. Germline V gene data show CDR1 as MDHEN and CDR2 as SYDVKM. The CDR3 region has the DNA TGTGCCAGCAGCGGGGGTGCAACTAATGAAAAACTGTTTTTT. It specifies CASSGGATNEKLFF.

This chain links TRBV9 with TRBJ2-2, with 10 bases fitting TRBD2. CDR3 length: 16 amino acids. Trimming took 4 bases from V and 1 from J; bases not matched to a gene: 4. Germline loops: CDR1 SGDLS, CDR2 YYNGEE. The CDR3 DNA reads TGTGCCAGCAGCAAAACTAGCGGGGTGAACACCGGGGAGCTGTTTTTT. This sequence encodes CASSKTSGVNTGELFF.

This chain joins TRBV7-2 and TRBJ2-3; 13 positions agree with TRBD2. The V gene end was trimmed by 5 bases and the J gene end by 3 bases; junction bases not matched to a gene: 5. Germline V gives CDR1 SGHTA, CDR2 FQGNSA. The CDR3 has 16 residues. CDR3: CASSRTSGGFTDTQYF. CDR3 bases: TGTGCCAGCAGCAGGACTAGCGGGGGATTTACAGATACGCAGTATTTT. Supplemented by reference TRBV7-2 and TRBJ2-3, the full variable domain reads GAGVSQSPSNKVTEKGKDVELRCDPISGHTALYWYRQSLGQGLEFLIYFQGNSAPDKSGLPSDRFSAERTGGSVSTLTIQRTQQEDSAVYLCASSRTSGGFTDTQYFGPGTRLTVL.

The J gene is TRBJ2-2, the V gene TRBV7-8; no definite D call. There are 14 residues in the CDR3. Per germline, CDR1 SGHVS and CDR2 FQNEAQ. Deletions cut 3 bases from V and 7 bases from J, with 12 bases between. Here the CDR3 reads CASSLSRSGGELFF. The CDR3 DNA reads as TGTGCCAGCAGCTTGTCACGGTCCGGCGGGGAGCTGTTTTTT.

This rearrangement joins TRBV15 to TRBJ2-7, with 10 nucleotides matching TRBD1. This CDR3 contains 14 residues. Germline CDR1 and CDR2: LNHNV and YYDKDF (reference sequence). V was pared by 5 bases and J by 6 bases, with 7 bases of the junction left unmatched. The DNA of the CDR3 is TGTGCCACCAGCCGCGGACAGGGGGTGGTCGAGCAGTACTTC. This encodes CATSRGQGVVEQYF. The whole variable domain, remainder taken from reference TRBV15 and TRBJ2-7, is DAMVIQNPRYQVTQFGKPVTLSCSQTLNHNVMYWYQQKSSQAPKLLFHYYDKDFNNEADTPDNFQSRRPNTSFCFLDIRSPGLGDTAMYLCATSRGQGVVEQYFGPGTRLTVT.

The V gene is TRBV28, the J gene TRBJ1-1; D perhaps matches TRBD1 (6 bases). V was cut by 5 bases and J by 7 bases, with 23 bases left in between. The CDR3 is 16 amino acids. Germline values: CDR1 MDHEN, CDR2 SYDVKM. In DNA form, the CDR3 reads TGTGCCAGCAGTCCTCAGGGAGGGGGTATTGGTAATGAAGCTTTCTTT. This translates into CASSPQGGGIGNEAFF.

The V gene is TRBV5-1, the J gene TRBJ1-4, with 9 bases aligning to TRBD1. Germline values: CDR1 SGHRS, CDR2 YFSETQ. Trimming at V came to 4 bases and at J to 5 bases, leaving 3 bases not matched to a gene. This CDR3 contains 14 residues. The CDR3 loop is CASSTDRGNEKLFF. As DNA, the CDR3 is TGCGCCAGCAGCACGGACAGGGGAAATGAAAAACTGTTTTTT.

The chain employs TRBV6-1 and TRBJ2-7, with D perhaps matching TRBD1 (6 bases). V dropped 6 bases and J dropped 5 bases, with 14 bases sitting between them. Germline V gene data show CDR1 as MNHNS and CDR2 as SASEGT. CDR3 length equals 13 residues. This chain's CDR3 is CASRTQGKDEQYF. The CDR3 nucleotides are TGTGCCAGCAGAACACAGGGTAAGGACGAGCAGTACTTC.

V usage is TRBV9 and J usage is TRBJ2-1; TRBD1 matches at 8 bases. The J segment lost 4 bases and the V segment lost 4 bases, leaving 4 bases of the junction unmatched. Germline CDR1 SGDLS, CDR2 YYNGEE. The CDR3 sequence is 14 residues long. Here the CDR3 DNA reads TGTGCCAGCAGCTACAGGGGGGAGTACAATGAGCAGTTCTTC. It is translated as CASSYRGEYNEQFF.

V usage is TRBV28 and J usage is TRBJ2-3, with no clear D. CDR3 length: 12 amino acids. Germline V gives CDR1 MDHEN, CDR2 SYDVKM. Trimming removed 6 bases at V and 3 bases at J, with 7 bases between. The CDR3 sequence: CASRGETDTQYF. CDR3 in DNA: TGTGCCAGCAGGGGCGAAACAGATACGCAGTATTTT. Variable domain in full (rest from reference TRBV28 and TRBJ2-3): DVKVTQSSRYLVKRTGEKVFLECVQDMDHENMFWYRQDPGLGLRLIYFSYDVKMKEKGDIPEGYSVSREKKERFSLILESASTNQTSMYLCASRGETDTQYFGPGTRLTVL.

The rearrangement uses TRBV20-1 and TRBJ2-5; D not resolved. Germline V gene lookup returns CDR1 DFQATT and CDR2 SNEGSKA (reference sequence). The CDR3 contains 11 residues. Trimming took off 4 bases at V and 3 bases at J, with 6 bases between the two ends. The CDR3 region has the DNA TGCAGTGCTACGGTTGAAGAGACCCAGTACTTC. Its translation: CSATVEETQYF.

This clone was counted a single time. This sequence joins TRBV7-3 and TRBJ2-5, with 10 positions matching TRBD2. V lost 5 bases to trimming and J lost 2 bases; unmatched junction nucleotides: 5. Germline CDR1 and CDR2: SGHTA and FQGTGA. This CDR3 has 15 residues. This chain's CDR3 is CASSLLAGAQETQYF. CDR3 sequence (DNA): TGTGCCAGCAGCCTGCTAGCGGGGGCTCAAGAGACCCAGTACTTC.

This clone was seen a handful of times. The chain couples TRBV14 to TRBJ2-3, with 9 bases fitting TRBD1. From germline, CDR1 is SGHDN and CDR2 FVKESK. CDR3 size: 17 residues. V shed 0 bases, J shed 3 bases, and the junction held 7 bases outside the gene matches. CDR3 residues: CASSQENRGRFTDTQYF. CDR3 in DNA: TGTGCCAGCAGCCAAGAAAACAGGGGGCGCTTTACAGATACGCAGTATTTT.

Remarks on this clone: One end of the junction varies from germline; a read error may be responsible. The V and J genes are TRBV9 and TRBJ1-2; a weak D match, TRBD1 (6 bases). The germline gives CDR1 SGDLS, CDR2 YYNGEE. The CDR3 covers 15 residues. CDR3 nucleotide sequence: TGTGCCAGCAGCATAGGGCTAGGGGGGGACTATGGCCACACCTTC. This codes for CASSIGLGGDYGHTF.